This T cell receptor beta chain is drawn from a study of T-cell reconstitution after alpha-beta-depleted transplantation in children. Whole-study findings and limits: Most T-cell counts and diversity one year after the transplant came from T cells that were newly produced.

CDR3 length: 17 residues. Germline-derived CDR1 and CDR2 are SGHVS and FQNEAQ. V was shortened by 1 base and J by 7 bases, with 20 bases between the two germline ends. Unique molecular identifiers were used to barcode this TCRbeta library. TCRdb fed the PCR reads into MiXCR, producing one record per CDR3 protein. The profile covers 450,000 to 550,000 distinct CDR3 sequences, with about an eighth appearing a single time and approximately 15% taken by the ten largest. This clonotype was observed a few times. What it recognizes is unknown. The sequence came from a female patient aged 2-10 years who had a stem cell transplant for aplastic anemia, so the T cells may come from the graft donor. V is TRBV7-8 and J is TRBJ2-4; the D gene is possibly TRBD2 (6 bases). Here the sequenced sample was PBMCs, mostly from graft donor cells, taken 180 days after TCRalphabeta/CD19-depleted stem cell transplant. CDR3 in DNA: TGTGCCAGCAGCTTAGACCCGTGGCGGTCGGGGAGGAACATTCAGTACTTC. It translates to CASSLDPWRSGRNIQYF.